This record looks at one T cell receptor beta chain sequence and its context. The target of this receptor is not known. Qualities for individual bases were not recorded, and no much larger clone is one base off. About 2 micrograms of genomic DNA were extracted from cryopreserved PBMCs for TCR beta library preparation. Longitudinal blood samples from CLL patients on ibrutinib monotherapy were analyzed using high-throughput TCR beta sequencing. The patients were enrolled in a single-center, open-label phase 2 trial of ibrutinib monotherapy. The CDR3 has 20 amino acids, counting the end cysteine and phenylalanine. The kept DNA is CDR3 alone, 60 bases in frame from the first base. The V end gives up 4 bases and the J end 1 base, leaving 13 bases in the junction not matched to a gene. According to the germline V gene, CDR1 reads SGDLS and CDR2 reads YYNGEE. These data come from a study of cytotoxic CD8 clonotypes in ibrutinib-treated CLL listed by TCRdb under 2021. Concerning the study at large: The cohort was composed of under 12 relapsed/refractory and 15 treatment-naive patients; IGHV unmutated status was identified in 17 patients. On average, each sample yielded about 250,000 productive templates and tens of thousands of productive rearrangements. All remission and progressive disease samples were collected while patients were still receiving ibrutinib. Of the approximately 90 participants in the trial, about 26 had longitudinal samples available. Responses were partial in some 24 patients and complete in 2; after median around 68 months follow-up, about 14 stayed in remission and some twelve progressed. Cryopreserved peripheral blood mononuclear cells were obtained before treatment, at response, and at either sustained remission or disease progression. Response samples were obtained after a median of around eleven months of treatment, with a range of about 6 to 40 months. General study outcomes and caveats: At baseline, clonality was higher than in age-matched healthy donors and showed a strong correlation with circulating CD8+ T-cell counts. Clonality increased at ibrutinib response, stayed stable in sustained remission, and fell back toward baseline at progression. Sampling times were not matched between sustained-remission and progressing patients, and lymph node repertoires were not studied. Public clonotypes were rare and either shrank or stayed stable during treatment, and the rise in clonality at ibrutinib response reflected expansion of private clonotypes.

A MiSeq instrument was used for deep resolution sequencing, which targeted depths ranging from 1 in 1 million up to 1 in 200,000 T cells, with coverage averaging 10x for each clonotype. TCR beta libraries were generated with the immunoSEQ hsTCRB Kit. The paper's processing steps were these. The data were analyzed with ImmunoSEQ Analyzer and ImmunoSEQ Data Assistant, and V, D and J gene assignments followed IMGT definitions. Clonality, which ranges from 0 to 1, was calculated by subtracting the normalized Shannon entropy of productive rearrangement frequencies from one. Public clonotype analysis was restricted to overrepresented clonotypes comprising at least 0.05% of each patient's repertoire. Repertoires from around 13 age-matched healthy donors in immuneACCESS were used as clonality controls. TCRdb took this table from immuneACCESS and kept in-frame rearrangements with V and J called. Such tables lack part of the clones; where checked against another copy, unresolved V genes explain under half of the gap, and the rest is unexplained. D and trimming were read from the DNA, whereas the V and J calls and clone size are those reported in that table. The sample yields approximately 350,000 clones; 67% were counted once. The leading ten clones occupy roughly 6% of the sample.

The origin of this receptor is a human donor with chronic lymphocytic leukemia. The chain is encoded by TRBV9 joined to TRBJ2-1; 14 bases in the middle match TRBD2. The sample here was PBMCs, taken after 36 months of ibrutinib treatment. The CDR3 region has the sequence CASSTSGTSGGAHSYNEQFF. Here is the DNA: TGTGCCAGCAGCACGTCCGGGACTAGCGGGGGTGCCCATTCCTACAATGAGCAGTTCTTC.